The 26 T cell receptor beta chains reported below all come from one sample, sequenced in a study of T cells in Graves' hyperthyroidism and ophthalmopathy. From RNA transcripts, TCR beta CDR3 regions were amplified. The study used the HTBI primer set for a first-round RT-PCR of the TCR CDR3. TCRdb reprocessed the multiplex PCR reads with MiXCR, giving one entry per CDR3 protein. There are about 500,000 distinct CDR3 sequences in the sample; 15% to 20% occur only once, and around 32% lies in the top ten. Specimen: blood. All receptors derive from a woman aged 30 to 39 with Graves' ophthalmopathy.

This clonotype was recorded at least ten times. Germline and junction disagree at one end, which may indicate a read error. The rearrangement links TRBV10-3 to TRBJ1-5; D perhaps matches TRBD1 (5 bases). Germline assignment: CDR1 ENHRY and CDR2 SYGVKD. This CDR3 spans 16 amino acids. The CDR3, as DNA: TGTGCCATCAGTGAGCCCTTTGGGCAGGGCAACCAGCCCCAGCATTTT. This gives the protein CAISEPFGQGNQPQHF.

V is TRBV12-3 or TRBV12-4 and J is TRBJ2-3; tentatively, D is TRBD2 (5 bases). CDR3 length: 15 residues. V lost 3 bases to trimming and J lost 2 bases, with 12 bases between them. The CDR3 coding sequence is TGTGCCAGCAGTTTCCACGCGGGCGACACAGATACGCAGTATTTT. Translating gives CASSFHAGDTDTQYF.

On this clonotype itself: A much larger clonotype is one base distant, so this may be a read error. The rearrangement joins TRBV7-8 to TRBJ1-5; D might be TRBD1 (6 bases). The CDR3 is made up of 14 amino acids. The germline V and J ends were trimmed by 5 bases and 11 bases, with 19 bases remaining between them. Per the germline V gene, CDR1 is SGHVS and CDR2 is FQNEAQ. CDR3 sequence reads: CASSRDEGVLAQHF. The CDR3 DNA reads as TGTGCCAGCAGCCGGGACGAGGGGGTTCTTGCCCAGCATTTT.

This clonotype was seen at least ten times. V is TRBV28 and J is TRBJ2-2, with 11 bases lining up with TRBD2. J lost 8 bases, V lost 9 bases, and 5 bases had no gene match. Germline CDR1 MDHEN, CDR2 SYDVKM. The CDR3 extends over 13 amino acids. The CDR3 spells CASLAGGPGELFF. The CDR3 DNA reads TGTGCCAGTTTAGCGGGAGGGCCGGGGGAGCTGTTTTTT.

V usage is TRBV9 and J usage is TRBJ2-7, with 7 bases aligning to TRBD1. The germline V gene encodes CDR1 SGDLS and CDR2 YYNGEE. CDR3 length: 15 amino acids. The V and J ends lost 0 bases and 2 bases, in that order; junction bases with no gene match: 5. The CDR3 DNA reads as TGTGCCAGCAGCGTAGAGGACAGGCTGCCCTACGAGCAGTACTTC. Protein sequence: CASSVEDRLPYEQYF.

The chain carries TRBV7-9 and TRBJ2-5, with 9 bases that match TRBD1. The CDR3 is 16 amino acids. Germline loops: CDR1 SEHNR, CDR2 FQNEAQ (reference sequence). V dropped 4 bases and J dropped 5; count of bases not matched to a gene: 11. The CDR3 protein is CASSSRTDRGGETQYF. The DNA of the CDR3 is TGTGCCAGCAGCTCACGTACGGACAGGGGAGGGGAGACCCAGTACTTC. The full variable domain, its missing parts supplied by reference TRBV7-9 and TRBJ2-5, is DTGVSQNPRHKITKRGQNVTFRCDPISEHNRLYWYRQTLGQGPEFLTYFQNEAQLEKSRLLSDRFSAERPKGSFSTLEIQRTEQGDSAMYLCASSSRTDRGGETQYFGPGTRLLVL.

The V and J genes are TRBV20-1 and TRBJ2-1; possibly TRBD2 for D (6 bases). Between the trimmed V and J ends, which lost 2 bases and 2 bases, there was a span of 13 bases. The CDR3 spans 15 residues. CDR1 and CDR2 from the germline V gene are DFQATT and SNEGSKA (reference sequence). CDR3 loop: CSARNRETPYNEQFF. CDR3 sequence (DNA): TGCAGTGCTAGAAATCGGGAGACCCCCTACAATGAGCAGTTCTTC.

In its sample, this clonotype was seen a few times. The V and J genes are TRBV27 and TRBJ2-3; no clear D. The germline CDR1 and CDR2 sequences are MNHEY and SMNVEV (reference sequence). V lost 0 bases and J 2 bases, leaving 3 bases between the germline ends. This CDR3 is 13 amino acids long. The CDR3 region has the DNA TGTGCCAGCAGTTTATCACACACAGATACGCAGTATTTT. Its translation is CASSLSHTDTQYF.

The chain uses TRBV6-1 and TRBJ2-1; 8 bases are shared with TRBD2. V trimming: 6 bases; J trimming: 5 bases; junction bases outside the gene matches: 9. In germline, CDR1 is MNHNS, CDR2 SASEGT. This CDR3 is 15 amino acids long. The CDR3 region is CASSPLGRENNEQFF. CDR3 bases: TGTGCCAGCAGCCCCCTCGGGAGGGAAAACAATGAGCAGTTCTTC.

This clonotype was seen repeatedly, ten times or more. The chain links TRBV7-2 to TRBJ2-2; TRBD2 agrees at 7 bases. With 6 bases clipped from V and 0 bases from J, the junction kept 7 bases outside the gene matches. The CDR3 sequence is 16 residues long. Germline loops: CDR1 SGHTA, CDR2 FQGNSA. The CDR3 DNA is TGTGCCAGCAGTTCATTGGGGGGGTCGAACACCGGGGAGCTGTTTTTT. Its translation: CASSSLGGSNTGELFF.

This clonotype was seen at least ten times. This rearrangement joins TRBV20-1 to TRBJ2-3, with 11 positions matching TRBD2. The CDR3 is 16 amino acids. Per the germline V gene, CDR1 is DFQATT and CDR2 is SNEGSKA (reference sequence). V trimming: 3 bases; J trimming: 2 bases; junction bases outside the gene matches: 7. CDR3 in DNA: TGCAGTGCTAGCAAGCTAGCGGGAGGAAACACAGATACGCAGTATTTT. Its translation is CSASKLAGGNTDTQYF.

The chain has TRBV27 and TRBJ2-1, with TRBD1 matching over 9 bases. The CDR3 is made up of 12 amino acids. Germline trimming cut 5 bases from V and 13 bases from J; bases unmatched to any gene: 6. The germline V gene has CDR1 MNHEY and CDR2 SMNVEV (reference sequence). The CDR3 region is CASSIPGQGQFF. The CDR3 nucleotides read TGTGCCAGCAGTATACCGGGACAGGGCCAGTTCTTC.

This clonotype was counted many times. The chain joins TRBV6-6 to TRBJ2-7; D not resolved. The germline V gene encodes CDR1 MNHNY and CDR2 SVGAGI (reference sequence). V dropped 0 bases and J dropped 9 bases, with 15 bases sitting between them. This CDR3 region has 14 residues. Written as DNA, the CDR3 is TGTGCCAGCAGTTACTCGATTCAATCGGGCGGGCAGTACTTC. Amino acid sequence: CASSYSIQSGGQYF.

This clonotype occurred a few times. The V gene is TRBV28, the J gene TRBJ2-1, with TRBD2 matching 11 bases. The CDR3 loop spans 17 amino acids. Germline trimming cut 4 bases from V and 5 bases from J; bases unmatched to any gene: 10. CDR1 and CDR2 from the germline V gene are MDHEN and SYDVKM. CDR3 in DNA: TGTGCCAGCAGTTCGACCACCGGGACTAGCGGTGACAATGAGCAGTTCTTC. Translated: CASSSTTGTSGDNEQFF.

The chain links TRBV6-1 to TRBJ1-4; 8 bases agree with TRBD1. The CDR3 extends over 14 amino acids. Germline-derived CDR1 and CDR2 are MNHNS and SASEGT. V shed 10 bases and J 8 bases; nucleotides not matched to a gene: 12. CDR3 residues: CATKGTGSQEKLFF. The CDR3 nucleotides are TGTGCCACCAAGGGGACAGGTTCTCAGGAAAAACTGTTTTTT.

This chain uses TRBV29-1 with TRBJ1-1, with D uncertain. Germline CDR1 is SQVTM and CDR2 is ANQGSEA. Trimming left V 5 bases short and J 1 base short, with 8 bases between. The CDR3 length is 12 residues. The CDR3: CSVSDQNTEAFF. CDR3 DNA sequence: TGCAGCGTTTCGGACCAGAACACTGAAGCTTTCTTT.

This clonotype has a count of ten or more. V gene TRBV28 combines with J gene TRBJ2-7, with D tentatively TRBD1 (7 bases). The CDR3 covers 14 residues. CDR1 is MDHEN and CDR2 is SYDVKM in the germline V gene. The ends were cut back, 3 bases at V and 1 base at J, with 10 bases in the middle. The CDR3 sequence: CASSFAGQSYEQYF. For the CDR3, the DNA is TGTGCCAGCAGTTTTGCGGGACAGTCCTACGAGCAGTACTTC. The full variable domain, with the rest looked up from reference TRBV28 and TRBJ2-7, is DVKVTQSSRYLVKRTGEKVFLECVQDMDHENMFWYRQDPGLGLRLIYFSYDVKMKEKGDIPEGYSVSREKKERFSLILESASTNQTSMYLCASSFAGQSYEQYFGPGTRLTVT.

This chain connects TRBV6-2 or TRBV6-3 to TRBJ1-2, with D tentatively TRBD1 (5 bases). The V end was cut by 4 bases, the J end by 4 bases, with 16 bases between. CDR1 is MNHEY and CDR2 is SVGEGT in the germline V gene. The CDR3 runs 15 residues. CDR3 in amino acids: CASSSGRISGYGYTF. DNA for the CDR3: TGTGCCAGCAGTTCAGGGCGCATCTCCGGCTATGGCTACACCTTC.

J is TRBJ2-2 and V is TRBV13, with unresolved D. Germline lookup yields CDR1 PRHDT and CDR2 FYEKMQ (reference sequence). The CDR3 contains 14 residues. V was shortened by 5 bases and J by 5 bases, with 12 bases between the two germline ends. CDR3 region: CASSPGSTTGELFF. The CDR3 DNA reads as TGTGCCAGCAGCCCCGGGTCCACGACCGGGGAGCTGTTTTTT.

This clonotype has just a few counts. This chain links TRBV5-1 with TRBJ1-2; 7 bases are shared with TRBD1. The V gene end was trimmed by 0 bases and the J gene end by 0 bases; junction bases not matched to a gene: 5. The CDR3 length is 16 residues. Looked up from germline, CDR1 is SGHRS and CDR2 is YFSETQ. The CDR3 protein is CASSLAGGTANYGYTF. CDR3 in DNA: TGCGCCAGCAGCTTGGCCGGTGGGACAGCTAACTATGGCTACACCTTC.

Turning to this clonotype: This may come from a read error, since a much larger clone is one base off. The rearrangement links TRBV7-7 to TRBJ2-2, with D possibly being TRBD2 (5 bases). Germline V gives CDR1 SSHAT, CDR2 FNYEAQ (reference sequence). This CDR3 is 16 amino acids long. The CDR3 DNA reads TGTGCCAGCAGCTTAAGGCCAGCGGCGAACGCCGGGGAGCTGTTTTTT. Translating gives CASSLRPAANAGELFF. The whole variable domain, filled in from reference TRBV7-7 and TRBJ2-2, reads GAGVSQSPRYKVTKRGQDVTLRCDPISSHATLYWYQQALGQGPEFLTYFNYEAQPDKSGLPSDRFSAERPEGSISTLTIQRTEQRDSAMYRCASSLRPAANAGELFFGEGSRLTVL.

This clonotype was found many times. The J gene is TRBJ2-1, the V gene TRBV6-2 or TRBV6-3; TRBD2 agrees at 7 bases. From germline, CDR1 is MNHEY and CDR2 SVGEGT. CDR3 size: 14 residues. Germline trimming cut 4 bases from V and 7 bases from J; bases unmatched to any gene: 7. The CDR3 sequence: CASSSSGTINEQFF. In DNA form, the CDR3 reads TGTGCCAGCAGTTCCTCCGGGACTATAAATGAGCAGTTCTTC.

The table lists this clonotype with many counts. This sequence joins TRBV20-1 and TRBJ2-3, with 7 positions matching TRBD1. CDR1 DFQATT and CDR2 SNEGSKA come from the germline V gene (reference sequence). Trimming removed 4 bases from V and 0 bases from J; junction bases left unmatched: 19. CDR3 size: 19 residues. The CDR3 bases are TGCAGTGCTACATCATCAAACCCACAGGGGATCCATAGCACAGATACGCAGTATTTT. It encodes CSATSSNPQGIHSTDTQYF.

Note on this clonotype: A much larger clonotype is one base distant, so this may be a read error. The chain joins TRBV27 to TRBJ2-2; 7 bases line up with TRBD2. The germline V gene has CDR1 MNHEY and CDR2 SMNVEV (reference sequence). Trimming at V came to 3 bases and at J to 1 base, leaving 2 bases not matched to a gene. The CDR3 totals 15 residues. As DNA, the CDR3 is TGTGCCAGCAGTTTCCAGCGGGAGAACACCGGGGAGCTGTTTTTT. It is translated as CASSFQRENTGELFF.

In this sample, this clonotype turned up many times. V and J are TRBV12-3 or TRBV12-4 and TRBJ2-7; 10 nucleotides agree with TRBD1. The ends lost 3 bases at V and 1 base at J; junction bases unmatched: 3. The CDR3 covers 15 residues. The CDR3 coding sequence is TGTGCCAGCAGTTTGGACAGGGGGGGATCCTACGAGCAGTACTTC. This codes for CASSLDRGGSYEQYF.

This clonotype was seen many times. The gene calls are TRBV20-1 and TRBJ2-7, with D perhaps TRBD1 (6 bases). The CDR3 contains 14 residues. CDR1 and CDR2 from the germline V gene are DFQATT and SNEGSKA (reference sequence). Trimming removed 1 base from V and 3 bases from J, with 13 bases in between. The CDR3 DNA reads TGCAGTGCTAGAGGCCCACAGGGTGGCTACGAGCAGTACTTC. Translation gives CSARGPQGGYEQYF.